The entry below gives a single T cell receptor beta chain sequence along with its context. Different DNA sequences within this sample yield the same CDR3. The sample comes from a study of shared clonotypes between healthy human individuals. The V gene end was trimmed by 3 bases and the J gene end by 4 bases; junction bases not matched to a gene: 1. Germline V gene sequence: CDR1 SEHNR, CDR2 FQNEAQ (reference sequence). The CDR3 covers 14 residues. Subsets obtained from CD4+ cells comprised CD45RA+ naive and CD45RA-negative memory cells. Clones were read by immunoSEQ multiplex PCR, and TCRdb kept only the in-frame ones, dropping some. This table has 2 million to 3 million clones, 80% to 95% appearing once.

Sequencing was done on a sample of naive CD4+ T cells from PBMCs. Described subset: CD45RA+ positively selected. The clonotype was recovered from a man in his late teens or twenties in good health. Some clones in this sample may be carry-over from other donors' samples. This chain uses TRBV7-9 with TRBJ2-7; the match to TRBD2 covers 12 bases. CDR3 nucleotides: TGTGCCAGCAGCTTGCTAGCGGGAGGGTACGAGCAGTACTTC. This gives the protein CASSLLAGGYEQYF. Supplemented by reference TRBV7-9 and TRBJ2-7, the full variable domain reads DTGVSQNPRHKITKRGQNVTFRCDPISEHNRLYWYRQTLGQGPEFLTYFQNEAQLEKSRLLSDRFSAERPKGSFSTLEIQRTEQGDSAMYLCASSLLAGGYEQYFGPGTRLTVT.